This T cell receptor beta chain came from a study of response to subunit inactivated influenza vaccine. Study-wide points: The authors offered the suggestion that each seasonal influenza vaccination recruits few new T cells.

Germline CDR1 DFQATT, CDR2 SNEGSKA (reference sequence). The CDR3 length is 13 residues. Trimming took off 4 bases at V and 9 bases at J, with 16 bases between the two ends. With regard to this clonotype: Antigen specificity is unknown.

From the RT-PCR reads, TCRdb called clonotypes with MiXCR, one entry per CDR3 protein. Of more than 600,000 distinct CDR3 sequences in the sample, less than 20% were seen once. This chain connects TRBV20-1 to TRBJ2-1; D unresolved. The material was PBMCs from blood, obtained around 5 days after vaccination. The origin of this receptor is a man aged 50 to 59 who received an inactivated influenza vaccine. The chain's CDR3 is CSANVRLFGEQFF. The CDR3 DNA reads TGCAGTGCTAATGTTCGTCTGTTCGGTGAGCAGTTCTTC.